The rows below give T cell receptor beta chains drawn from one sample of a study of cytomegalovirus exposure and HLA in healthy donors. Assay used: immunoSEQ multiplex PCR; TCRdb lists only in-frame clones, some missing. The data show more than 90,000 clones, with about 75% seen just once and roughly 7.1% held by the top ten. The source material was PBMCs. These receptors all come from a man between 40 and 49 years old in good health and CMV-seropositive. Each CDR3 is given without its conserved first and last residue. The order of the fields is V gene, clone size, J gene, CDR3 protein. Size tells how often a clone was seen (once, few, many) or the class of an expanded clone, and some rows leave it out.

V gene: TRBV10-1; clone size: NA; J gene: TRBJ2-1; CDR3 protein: ASSEEAGGYNEQF
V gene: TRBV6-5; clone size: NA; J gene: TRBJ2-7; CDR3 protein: ASSSGQGVAYEQY
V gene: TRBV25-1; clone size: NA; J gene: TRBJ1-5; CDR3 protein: ASNGQGPQH
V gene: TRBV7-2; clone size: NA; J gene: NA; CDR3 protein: ASSPRDRREAEQY
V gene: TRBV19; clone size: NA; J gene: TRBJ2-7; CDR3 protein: ASSTGGEALYEQY
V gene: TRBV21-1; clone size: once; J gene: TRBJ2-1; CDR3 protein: ASSNPDQETGVPYNEQF
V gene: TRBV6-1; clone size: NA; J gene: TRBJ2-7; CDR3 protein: ASSEAGTVGSYEQY
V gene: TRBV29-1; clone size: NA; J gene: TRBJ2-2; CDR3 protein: SVREGAVTGELF
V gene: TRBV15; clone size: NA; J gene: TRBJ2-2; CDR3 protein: ATSHHAVGWNTGELF
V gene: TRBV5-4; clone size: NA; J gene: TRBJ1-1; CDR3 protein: ASSITGTGSGAF
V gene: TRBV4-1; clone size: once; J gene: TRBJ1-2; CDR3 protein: ASSQDQGGYGYT
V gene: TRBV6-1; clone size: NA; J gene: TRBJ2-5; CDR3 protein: ASSWTGGLETQY
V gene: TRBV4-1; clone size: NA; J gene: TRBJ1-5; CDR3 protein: ASSQEVPGGSSRNQPQH
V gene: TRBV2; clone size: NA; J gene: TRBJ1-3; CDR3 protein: ASSADRAGNTIY
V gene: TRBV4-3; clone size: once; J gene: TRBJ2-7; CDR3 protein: ASSQLRDFTYEQY
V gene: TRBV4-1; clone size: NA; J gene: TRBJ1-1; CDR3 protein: ASSPRTAWNTEAF
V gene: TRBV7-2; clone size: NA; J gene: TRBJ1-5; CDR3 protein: ASSLGRVFPQH
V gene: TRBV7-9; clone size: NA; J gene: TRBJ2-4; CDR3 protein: SSSLFSSGLAKNIQY
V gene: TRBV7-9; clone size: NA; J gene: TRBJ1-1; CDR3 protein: ASRLQGDTEAF
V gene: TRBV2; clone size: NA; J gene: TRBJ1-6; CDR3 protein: ASRGTGRNSPLH
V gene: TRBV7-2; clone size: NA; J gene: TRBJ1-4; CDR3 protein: ASSLVTGEEKLF
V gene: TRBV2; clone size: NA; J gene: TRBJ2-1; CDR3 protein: ASSESDNEQF
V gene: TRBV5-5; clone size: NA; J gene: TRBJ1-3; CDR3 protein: ASSLGRGGNTIY
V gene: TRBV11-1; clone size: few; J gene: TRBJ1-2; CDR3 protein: ASSLRGLRDGYT
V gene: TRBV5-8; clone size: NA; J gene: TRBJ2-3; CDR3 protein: ASSLVEKDTQY
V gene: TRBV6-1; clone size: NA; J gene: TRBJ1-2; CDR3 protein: ASSEDRFDGYT
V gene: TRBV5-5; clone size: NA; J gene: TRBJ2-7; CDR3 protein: ASSLSGSPYEQY
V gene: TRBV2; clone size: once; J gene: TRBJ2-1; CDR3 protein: ASSAVVQGDEQF
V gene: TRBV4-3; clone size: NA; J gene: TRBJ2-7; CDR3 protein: ASSQDRWGQGYEQY
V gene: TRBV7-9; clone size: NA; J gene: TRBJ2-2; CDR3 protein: ASSPTSGDTGELF
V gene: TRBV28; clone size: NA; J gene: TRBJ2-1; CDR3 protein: ASDRVGNEQF
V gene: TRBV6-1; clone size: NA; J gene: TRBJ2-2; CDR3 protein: ASSAEGISTGELF
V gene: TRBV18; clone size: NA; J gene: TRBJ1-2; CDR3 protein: ASSPEGQGNYGYT
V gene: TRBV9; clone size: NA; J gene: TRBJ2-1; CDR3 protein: ASSVSGVGGNEQF
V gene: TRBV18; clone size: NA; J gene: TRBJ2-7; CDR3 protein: ASSPSQGVGEQY
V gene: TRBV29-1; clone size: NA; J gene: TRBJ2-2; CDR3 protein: SVVGTSGTGELF
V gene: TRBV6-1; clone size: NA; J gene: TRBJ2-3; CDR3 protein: ASSPGFTDTQY
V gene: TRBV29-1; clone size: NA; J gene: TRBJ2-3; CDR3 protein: SVAPGSDTQY
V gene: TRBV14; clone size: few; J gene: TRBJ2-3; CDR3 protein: ASSQEWGSTQY
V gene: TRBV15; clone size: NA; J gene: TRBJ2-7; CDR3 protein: ATSRGQGAREQY
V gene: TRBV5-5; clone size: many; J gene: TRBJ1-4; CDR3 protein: ASSLGDRQGLF
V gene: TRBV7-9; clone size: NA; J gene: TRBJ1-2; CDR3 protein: ASSLGPAGATKDGYT
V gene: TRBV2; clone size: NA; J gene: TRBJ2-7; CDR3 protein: ASRGTSGSVYEQY
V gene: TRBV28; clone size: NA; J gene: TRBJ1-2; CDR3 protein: ASSFGGQEGYGYT
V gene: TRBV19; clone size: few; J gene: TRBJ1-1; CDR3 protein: ASSKGTGSANTEAF
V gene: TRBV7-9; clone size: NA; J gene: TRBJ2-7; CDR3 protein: ASSFLVREQY
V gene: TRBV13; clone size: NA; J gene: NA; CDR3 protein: ASSLRDNSYEQY
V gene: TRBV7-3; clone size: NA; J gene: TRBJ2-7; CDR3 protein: ASIDRDTAYEQY
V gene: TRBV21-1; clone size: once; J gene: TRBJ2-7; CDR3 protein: VSSPEEGRGLFSEQY